This entry describes one T cell receptor beta chain. No antigen is known for it. PCR was performed using 60 Vbeta and 13 Jbeta primers. Repertoires were generated with immunoSEQ multiplex PCR, while TCRdb's copy carries only in-frame clones and drops some. This table has about 160,000 clones, less than 90% appearing once. These data are taken from a study of cytomegalovirus exposure and HLA in healthy donors. General study findings and limits: According to the study, roughly 160 TCR beta chains were cytomegalovirus-associated.

Sequencing used PBMCs. The sequence was obtained from a male donor in good health and CMV-seropositive.

CDR3 bases: TGTGCCAGCAAGGGGACTAGCGGGACCTACGAGCAGTACTTC. This sequence encodes CASKGTSGTYEQYF. The chain has TRBV7-2 and TRBJ2-7; 13 bases are shared with TRBD2. Germline assignment: CDR1 SGHTA and CDR2 FQGNSA. The ends lost 7 bases at V and 2 bases at J; junction bases unmatched: 2. This CDR3 has 14 amino acids.